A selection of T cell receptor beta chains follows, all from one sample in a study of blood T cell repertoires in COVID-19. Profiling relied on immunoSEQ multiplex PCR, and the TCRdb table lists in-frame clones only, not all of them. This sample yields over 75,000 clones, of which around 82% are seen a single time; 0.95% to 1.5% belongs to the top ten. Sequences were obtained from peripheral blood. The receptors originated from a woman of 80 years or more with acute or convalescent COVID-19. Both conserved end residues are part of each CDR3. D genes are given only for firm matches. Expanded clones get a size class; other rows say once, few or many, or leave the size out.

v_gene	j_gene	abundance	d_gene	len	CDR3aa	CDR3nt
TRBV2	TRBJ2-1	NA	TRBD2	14	CASNRLAGFNEQFF	TGTGCCAGCAATCGGCTAGCGGGGTTTAATGAGCAGTTCTTC
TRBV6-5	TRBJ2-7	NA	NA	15	CASSNTGVSSYEQYF	TGTGCCAGCAGCAACACAGGTGTGAGCTCCTACGAGCAGTACTTC
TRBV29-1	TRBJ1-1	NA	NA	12	CSVAGVGTEAFF	TGCAGCGTTGCAGGGGTAGGGACTGAAGCTTTCTTT
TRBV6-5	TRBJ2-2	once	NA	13	CASKRTNTGELFF	TGTGCCAGCAAGAGAACGAACACCGGGGAGCTGTTTTTT
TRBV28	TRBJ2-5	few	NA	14	CASKTGGPGETQYF	TGTGCCAGCAAAACTGGGGGCCCCGGGGAGACCCAGTACTTC
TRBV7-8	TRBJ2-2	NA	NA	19	CASSLVHDHGRGDTGELFF	TGTGCCAGCAGCTTAGTTCATGATCACGGGAGAGGGGACACCGGGGAGCTGTTTTTT
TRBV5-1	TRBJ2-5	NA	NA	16	CASSLVGSGAKETQYF	TGCGCCAGCAGCTTGGTCGGATCAGGGGCCAAAGAGACCCAGTACTTC
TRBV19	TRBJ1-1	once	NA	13	CASSHDTYGGAFF	TGTGCCAGTAGCCACGACACCTACGGGGGAGCTTTCTTT
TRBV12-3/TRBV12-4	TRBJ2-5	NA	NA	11	CASSLSETQYF	TGTGCCAGCAGTTTAAGCGAGACCCAGTACTTC
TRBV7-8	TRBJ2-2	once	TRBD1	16	CASSFNPQGAGGELFF	TGTGCCAGCAGCTTTAATCCACAGGGGGCGGGAGGGGAGCTGTTTTTT
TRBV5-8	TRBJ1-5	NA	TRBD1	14	CASSLTGEFRPQHF	TGTGCCAGCAGCTTGACAGGGGAGTTTCGGCCCCAGCATTTT
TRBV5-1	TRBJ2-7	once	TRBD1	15	CASSSRQGVSYEQYF	TGCGCCAGCAGTTCTCGACAGGGGGTCTCCTACGAGCAGTACTTC
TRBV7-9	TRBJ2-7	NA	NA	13	CASSPYGAYEQYF	TGTGCCAGCAGCCCCTACGGTGCCTACGAGCAGTACTTC
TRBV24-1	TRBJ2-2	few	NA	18	CATSESPDSWKNTGELFF	TGTGCCACCAGTGAAAGCCCTGACAGTTGGAAAAACACCGGGGAGCTGTTTTTT
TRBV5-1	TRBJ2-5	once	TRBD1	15	CASSAGTGGEETQYF	TGCGCCAGCAGCGCGGGGACAGGGGGGGAGGAGACCCAGTACTTC
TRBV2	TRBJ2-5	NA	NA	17	CASSVGRRPGGSETQYF	TGTGCCAGCAGTGTTGGGAGGCGGCCAGGGGGGTCTGAGACCCAGTACTTC
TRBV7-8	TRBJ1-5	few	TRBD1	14	CASSETGGGQPQHF	TGTGCCAGCAGCGAAACAGGGGGCGGTCAGCCCCAGCATTTT
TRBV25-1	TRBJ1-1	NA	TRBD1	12	CASSNYRGSAFF	TGTGCCAGCAGTAATTACAGGGGTTCCGCTTTCTTT
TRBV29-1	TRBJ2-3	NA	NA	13	CSVGGGGTDTQYF	TGCAGCGTTGGTGGCGGAGGCACAGATACGCAGTATTTT
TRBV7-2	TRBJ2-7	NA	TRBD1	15	CASSLGGQGSYEQYF	TGTGCCAGCAGCTTAGGCGGACAGGGGTCCTACGAGCAGTACTTC
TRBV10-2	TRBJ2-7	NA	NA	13	CASSDRGFDEQYF	TGCGCCAGCAGTGATAGGGGGTTCGACGAGCAGTACTTC
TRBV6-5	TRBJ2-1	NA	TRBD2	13	CASRASGFNEQFF	TGTGCCAGCCGGGCTAGCGGGTTCAATGAGCAGTTCTTC
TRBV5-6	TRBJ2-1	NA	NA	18	CASSLTGNRVQNYNEQFF	TGTGCCAGCAGCTTGACCGGGAACAGGGTCCAGAATTACAATGAGCAGTTCTTC
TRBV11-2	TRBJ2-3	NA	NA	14	CASSLGFGADTQYF	TGTGCCAGCAGCTTAGGTTTCGGAGCAGATACGCAGTATTTT
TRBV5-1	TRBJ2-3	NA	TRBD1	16	CASSVVQGANTDTQYF	TGCGCCAGCAGCGTAGTACAGGGGGCTAACACAGATACGCAGTATTTT
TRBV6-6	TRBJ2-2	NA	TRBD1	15	CASSKDRGSTGELFF	TGTGCCAGCAGTAAAGACAGGGGATCCACCGGGGAGCTGTTTTTT